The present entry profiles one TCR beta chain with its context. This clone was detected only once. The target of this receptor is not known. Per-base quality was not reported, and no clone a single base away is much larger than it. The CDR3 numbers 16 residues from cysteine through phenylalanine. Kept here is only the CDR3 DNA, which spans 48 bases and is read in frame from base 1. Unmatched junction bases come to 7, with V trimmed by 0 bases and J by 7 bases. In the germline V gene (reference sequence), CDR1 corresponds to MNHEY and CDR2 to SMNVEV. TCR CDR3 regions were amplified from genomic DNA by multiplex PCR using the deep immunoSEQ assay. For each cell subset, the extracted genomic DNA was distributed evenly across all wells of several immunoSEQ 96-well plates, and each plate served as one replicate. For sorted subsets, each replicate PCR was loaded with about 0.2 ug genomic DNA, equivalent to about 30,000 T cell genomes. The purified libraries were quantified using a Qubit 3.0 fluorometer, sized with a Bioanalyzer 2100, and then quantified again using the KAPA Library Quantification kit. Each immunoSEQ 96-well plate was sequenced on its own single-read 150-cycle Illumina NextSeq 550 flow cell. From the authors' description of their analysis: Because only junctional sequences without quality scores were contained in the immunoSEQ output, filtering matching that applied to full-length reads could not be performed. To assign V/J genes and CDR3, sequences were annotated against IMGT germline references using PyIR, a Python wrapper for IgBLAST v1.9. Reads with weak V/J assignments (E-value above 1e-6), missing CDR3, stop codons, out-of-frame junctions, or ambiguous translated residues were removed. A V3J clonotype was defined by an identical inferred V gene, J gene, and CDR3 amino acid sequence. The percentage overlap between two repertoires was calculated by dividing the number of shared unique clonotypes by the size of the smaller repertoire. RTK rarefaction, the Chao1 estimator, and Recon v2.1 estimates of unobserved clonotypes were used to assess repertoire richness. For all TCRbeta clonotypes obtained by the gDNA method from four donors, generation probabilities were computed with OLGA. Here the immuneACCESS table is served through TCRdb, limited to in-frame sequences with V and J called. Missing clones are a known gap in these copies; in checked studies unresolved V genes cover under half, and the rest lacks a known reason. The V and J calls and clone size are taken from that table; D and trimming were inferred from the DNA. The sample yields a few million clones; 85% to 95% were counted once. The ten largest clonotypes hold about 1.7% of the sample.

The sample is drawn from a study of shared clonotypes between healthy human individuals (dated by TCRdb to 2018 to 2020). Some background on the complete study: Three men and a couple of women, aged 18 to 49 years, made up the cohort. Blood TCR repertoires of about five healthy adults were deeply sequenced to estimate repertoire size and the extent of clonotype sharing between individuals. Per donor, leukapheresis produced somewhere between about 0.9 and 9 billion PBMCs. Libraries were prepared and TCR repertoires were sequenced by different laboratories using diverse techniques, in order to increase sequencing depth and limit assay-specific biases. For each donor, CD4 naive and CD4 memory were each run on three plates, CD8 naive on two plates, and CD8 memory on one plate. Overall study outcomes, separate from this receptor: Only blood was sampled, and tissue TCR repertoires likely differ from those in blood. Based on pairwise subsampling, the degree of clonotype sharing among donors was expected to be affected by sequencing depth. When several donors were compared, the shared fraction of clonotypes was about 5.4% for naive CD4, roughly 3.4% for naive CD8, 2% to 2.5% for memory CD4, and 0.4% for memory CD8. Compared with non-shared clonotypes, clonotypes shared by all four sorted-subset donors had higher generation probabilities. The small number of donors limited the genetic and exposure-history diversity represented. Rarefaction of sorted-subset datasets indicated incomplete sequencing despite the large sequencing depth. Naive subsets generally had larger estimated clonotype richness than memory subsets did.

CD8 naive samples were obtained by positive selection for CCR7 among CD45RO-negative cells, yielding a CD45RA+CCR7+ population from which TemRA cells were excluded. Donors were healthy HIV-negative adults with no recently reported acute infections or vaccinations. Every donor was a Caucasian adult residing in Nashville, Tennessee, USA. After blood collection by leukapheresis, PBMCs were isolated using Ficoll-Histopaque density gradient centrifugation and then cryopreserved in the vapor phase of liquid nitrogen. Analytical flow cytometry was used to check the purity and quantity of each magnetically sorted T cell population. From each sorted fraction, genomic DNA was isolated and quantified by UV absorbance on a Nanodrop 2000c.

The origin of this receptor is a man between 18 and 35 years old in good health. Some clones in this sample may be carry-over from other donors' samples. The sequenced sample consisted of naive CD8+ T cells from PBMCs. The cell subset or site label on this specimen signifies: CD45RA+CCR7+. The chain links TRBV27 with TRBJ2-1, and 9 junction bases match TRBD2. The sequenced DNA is TGTGCCAGCAGTTTATCCCCCGGGACTAGCATTAATGAGCAGTTCTTC. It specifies CASSLSPGTSINEQFF.